This TCR beta chain was captured by sequencing in a study of somatic mutations in cytotoxic T cells in rheumatoid arthritis. Across the whole study: The researchers flow-sorted some T-cell populations stained with V beta antibodies and got nearly 100% purity, and these included V beta1+ cells sequenced for TCRB.

Only in-frame clones appear in the TCRdb table, and some are missing; sequencing was by immunoSEQ multiplex PCR. This sample has 6,500 to 9,000 clones, with around three quarters found just once. Germline V lookup: CDR1 SNHLY, CDR2 FYNNEI. This CDR3 region has 13 residues. V lost 2 bases to trimming and J lost 2 bases, with 7 bases between them. This receptor was taken from an adult with rheumatoid arthritis. Sequenced: CD8+ T cells sorted from blood. The chain is built from TRBV2 and TRBJ2-7; D not certain. CDR3 in amino acids: CASSEQETYEQYF. In DNA form, the CDR3 reads TGTGCCAGCAGTGAACAGGAAACCTACGAGCAGTACTTC.